This entry lists 11 T cell receptor beta chains sequenced from one sample in a study of T-cell memory formation after mild COVID-19 (dated by TCRdb to 2020 to 2023). Library generation was performed with 5' RACE. The data were produced on an Illumina NovaSeq 6000. The public reads were run again by TCRdb, first through fastp at Q25 and then through MiXCR, and only productive beta chains were kept. A single entry per CDR3 protein holds the most common genes and DNA from its merged rows. In this sample the table shows about 50,000 distinct CDR3 sequences, approximately 7% of which occur a single time. Roughly 1.4% of the sample goes to the ten largest clones. Sequencing was carried out using PBMCs or a T cell subset sorted from them (not recorded which). The receptors here all came from a man aged 18 to 29 who had mild COVID-19 (a few samples of this study predate the infection). The sample titles of this study are shuffled in the database, so cell type and time point are left out; the donor was told from shared clones.

The sample holds many counts of this clonotype. V usage is TRBV4-2 and J usage is TRBJ2-1; no definite D call. V was pared by 3 bases and J by 4 bases, with 19 bases between. The germline V gene has CDR1 LGHNA and CDR2 YNFKEQ. The CDR3 has 17 amino acids. The CDR3 loop is CASSHVDPLQAYNEQFF. The CDR3 DNA follows: TGTGCCAGCAGCCACGTTGACCCACTCCAGGCTTACAATGAGCAGTTCTTC.

This clonotype has more than one count but fewer than ten. The chain links TRBV20-1 to TRBJ1-2, with TRBD1 matching over 7 bases. Germline CDR1 is DFQATT and CDR2 is SNEGSKA (reference sequence). The CDR3 sequence is 15 residues long. V was clipped by 0 bases and J by 2 bases; unmatched bases: 6. CDR3 protein: CSARDPMTGNYGYTF. The DNA for the CDR3 is TGCAGTGCTAGAGACCCTATGACAGGGAACTATGGCTACACCTTC.

This chain connects TRBV29-1 to TRBJ2-5; possibly TRBD1 for D (6 bases). The CDR3 contains 11 residues. CDR1 and CDR2 from the germline V gene are SQVTM and ANQGSEA. The V gene lost 4 bases and the J gene lost 5 bases, with 8 bases spanning the gap. In DNA, the CDR3 is TGCAGCGTTGTTAGGGGGGAGACCCAGTACTTC. Translated, it gives CSVVRGETQYF.

V gene TRBV7-2 combines with J gene TRBJ1-3; D remains unclear. Trimming stripped 5 bases from V and 6 bases from J, with 17 bases between. The CDR3 is 15 amino acids. Germline V gene data show CDR1 as SGHTA and CDR2 as FQGNSA. The CDR3: CASSLSVALENTIYF. CDR3 nucleotide sequence: TGTGCCAGCAGCCTGTCTGTAGCTCTGGAAAACACCATATATTTT.

This clonotype has just a few counts. V is TRBV5-1 and J is TRBJ1-5; the D gene is possibly TRBD1 (5 bases). Trimming removed 4 bases from V and 4 bases from J, with 9 bases in between. This CDR3 is 13 amino acids long. The germline CDR1 and CDR2 sequences are SGHRS and YFSETQ. CDR3 in amino acids: CASSPDMNQPQHF. CDR3 bases: TGCGCCAGCAGCCCGGACATGAATCAGCCCCAGCATTTT.

V usage is TRBV11-3 and J usage is TRBJ2-1; 7 nucleotides line up with TRBD1. With 0 bases clipped from V and 7 bases from J, the junction kept 6 bases outside the gene matches. The germline CDR1 and CDR2 sequences are SGHNT and YENEEA. The CDR3 is 15 amino acids. CDR3 sequence: CASSLERGRSNEQFF. In DNA form, the CDR3 reads TGTGCCAGCAGCTTAGAGAGGGGGCGTAGTAATGAGCAGTTCTTC.

This clonotype is medium-sized in the sample. This chain joins TRBV5-1 and TRBJ2-5; a possible D gene is TRBD1 (8 bases). V gave up 3 bases and J gave up 1 base, with 19 bases separating them. The CDR3 is 17 amino acids. Germline loops: CDR1 SGHRS, CDR2 YFSETQ. CDR3 residues: CASSSGGTGGLQETQYF. As DNA, the CDR3 is TGCGCCAGCAGCTCCGGGGGGACAGGAGGGCTCCAAGAGACCCAGTACTTC.

This clonotype was observed at least ten times. V usage is TRBV6-6 and J usage is TRBJ2-7, with D unresolved. Germline lookup yields CDR1 MNHNY and CDR2 SVGAGI (reference sequence). This CDR3 contains 14 residues. V lost 0 bases and J lost 3, with 9 bases in between. DNA of the CDR3: TGTGCCAGCAGTTACTCCGCTAAATACTACGAGCAGTACTTC. Amino acids: CASSYSAKYYEQYF.

This clonotype was seen many times. The chain employs TRBV20-1 and TRBJ1-2, with D uncertain. CDR3 length: 15 amino acids. The V gene's germline CDR1 is DFQATT and CDR2 SNEGSKA (reference sequence). V was clipped by 3 bases and J by 2 bases, with 16 bases between them. This CDR3 is CSASLHPSANYGYTF. The CDR3 DNA reads TGCAGTGCTAGTTTACACCCCAGCGCCAACTATGGCTACACCTTC.

DNA of the CDR3: TGTGCCAGTAGCCCACTGGGGAGTGCTACGCAGTATTTT. Protein sequence: CASSPLGSATQYF. The chain couples TRBV19 to TRBJ2-3, with D perhaps matching TRBD2 (5 bases). The germline V gene has CDR1 LNHDA and CDR2 SQIVND (reference sequence). V dropped 6 bases and J dropped 8 bases, with 15 bases sitting between them. This CDR3 spans 13 amino acids.

This clonotype was seen more than once but under ten times. The rearrangement joins TRBV5-1 to TRBJ1-5; 7 bases agree with TRBD1. This CDR3 comprises 14 residues. CDR1 and CDR2 (germline): SGHRS, YFSETQ. J gave up 5 bases and V 8 bases, and 10 bases lay outside the gene matches. CDR3 amino acids: CASSQTGFDQPQHF. CDR3 bases: TGCGCCAGTTCCCAGACAGGGTTCGATCAGCCCCAGCATTTT. Full variable domain (outside the CDR3, taken from reference TRBV5-1 and TRBJ1-5): KAGVTQTPRYLIKTRGQQVTLSCSPISGHRSVSWYQQTPGQGLQFLFEYFSETQRNKGNFPGRFSGRQFSNSRSEMNVSTLELGDSALYLCASSQTGFDQPQHFGDGTRLSIL.